This TCR beta chain is from a study of blood T cell repertoires in COVID-19. Study-level information: From T cells, B-cell-depleted T cells, or PBMCs came the material, which was cDNA or gDNA.

Source study methods: Researchers report that nucleated cell counts were estimated from reference gene primer amplification. This table comes from immunoSEQ multiplex PCR, and its TCRdb copy is limited to in-frame clones, with some not included. That table supplies the V and J calls and clone size; D and trimming were determined from the DNA. Of around 260,000 clones in the sample, 75% to 90% were seen once. CDR3 length: 15 residues. J gave up 5 bases and V 6 bases, and 7 bases lay outside the gene matches. The germline gives CDR1 SNHLY, CDR2 FYNNEI. This sequence was found in a man aged 55 to 70 who had recovered from COVID-19. The genes are TRBV2 and TRBJ2-5, with 12 positions matching TRBD1. Sequencing input: peripheral blood. The CDR3 is CASRGQGAVGETQYF. The DNA for the CDR3 is TGTGCCAGCAGGGGACAGGGGGCTGTTGGGGAGACCCAGTACTTC.